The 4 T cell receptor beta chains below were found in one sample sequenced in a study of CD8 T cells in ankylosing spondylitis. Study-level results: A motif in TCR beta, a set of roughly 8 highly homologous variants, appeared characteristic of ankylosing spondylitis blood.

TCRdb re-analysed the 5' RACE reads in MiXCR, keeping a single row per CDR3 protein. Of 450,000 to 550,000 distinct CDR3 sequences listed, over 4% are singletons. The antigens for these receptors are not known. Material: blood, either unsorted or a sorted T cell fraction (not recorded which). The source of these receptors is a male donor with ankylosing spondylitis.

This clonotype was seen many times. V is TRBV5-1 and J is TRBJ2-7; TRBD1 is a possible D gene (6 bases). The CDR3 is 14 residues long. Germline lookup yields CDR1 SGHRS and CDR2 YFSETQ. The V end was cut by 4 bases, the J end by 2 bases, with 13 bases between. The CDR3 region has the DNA TGCGCCAGCAGCCACCGACAGGATACCTACGAGCAGTACTTC. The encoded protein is CASSHRQDTYEQYF.

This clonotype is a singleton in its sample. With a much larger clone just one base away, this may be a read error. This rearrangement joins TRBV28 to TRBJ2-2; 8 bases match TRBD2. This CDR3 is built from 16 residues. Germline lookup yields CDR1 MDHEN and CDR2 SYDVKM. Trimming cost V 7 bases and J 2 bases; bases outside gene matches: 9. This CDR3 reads CASTSGGEVNTGELFF. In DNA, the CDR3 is TGTGCCAGCACCTCCGGGGGGGAAGTAAACACCGGGGAGCTGTTTTTT.

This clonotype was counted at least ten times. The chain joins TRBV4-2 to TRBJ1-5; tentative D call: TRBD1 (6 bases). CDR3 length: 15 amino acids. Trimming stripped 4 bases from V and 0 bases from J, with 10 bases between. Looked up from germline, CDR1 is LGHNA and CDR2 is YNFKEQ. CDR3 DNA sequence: TGTGCCAGCAGCCGGGACACCAATAGCAATCAGCCCCAGCATTTT. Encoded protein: CASSRDTNSNQPQHF.

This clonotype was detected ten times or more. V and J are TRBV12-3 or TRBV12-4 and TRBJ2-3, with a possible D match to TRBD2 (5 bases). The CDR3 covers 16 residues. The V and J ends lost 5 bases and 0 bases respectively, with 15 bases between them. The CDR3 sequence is CASSKRQAASTDTQYF. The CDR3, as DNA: TGTGCCAGCAGTAAGCGGCAGGCCGCTAGCACAGATACGCAGTATTTT.